This passage covers 18 T cell receptor beta chains from one sample sequenced in a study of early T cells in non-severe SARS-CoV-2 infection. One entry per CDR3 protein results from TCRdb running MiXCR on the 5' RACE reads. The repertoire holds about 77,000 distinct CDR3 sequences, with approximately 9.1% as singletons. Sequences were obtained from whole blood. These receptors were obtained from an adult who was a healthcare worker with PCR-confirmed SARS-CoV-2 infection or an uninfected control (not recorded which).

This clonotype was observed at least ten times. The chain employs TRBV19 and TRBJ1-5, with D hard to call. Germline CDR1 is LNHDA and CDR2 is SQIVND (reference sequence). Trimming pared 1 base from V and 1 base from J, leaving 5 bases between. This CDR3 has 14 amino acids. The CDR3 here is CASSIGGSNQPQHF. The CDR3 bases are TGTGCCAGTAGTATAGGCGGAAGCAATCAGCCCCAGCATTTT. Based on the CDR3 plus reference TRBV19 and TRBJ1-5, the full variable domain is DGGITQSPKYLFRKEGQNVTLSCEQNLNHDAMYWYRQDPGQGLRLIYYSQIVNDFQKGDIAEGYSVSREKKESFPLTVTSAQKNPTAFYLCASSIGGSNQPQHFGDGTRLSIL.

This chain connects TRBV6-5 to TRBJ2-1, with D possibly TRBD2 on 6 matching bases. This CDR3 is 15 amino acids long. The V end lost 7 bases, the J end lost 0 bases, and 13 bases lay between the germline ends. Germline assignment: CDR1 MNHEY and CDR2 SVGAGI. CDR3 residues: CASKGGGTSYNEQFF. The CDR3 DNA reads TGTGCCAGCAAGGGAGGCGGGACCTCCTACAATGAGCAGTTCTTC.

The sample holds a few counts of this clonotype. The chain uses TRBV6-2 or TRBV6-3 and TRBJ1-1; D uncertain. Germline lookup yields CDR1 MNHEY and CDR2 SVGEGT. CDR3 size: 13 residues. The V end was cut by 0 bases, the J end by 10 bases, with 12 bases between. The CDR3 nucleotides read TGTGCCAGCAGTTACTCGACCGGGTCTGTAGCTTTCTTT. Translating it yields CASSYSTGSVAFF.

The gene calls are TRBV10-3 and TRBJ2-2, with TRBD2 matching 7 bases. Germline V gives CDR1 ENHRY, CDR2 SYGVKD. This CDR3 has 15 amino acids. Germline trimming cut 2 bases from V and 5 bases from J; bases unmatched to any gene: 5. CDR3 sequence reads: CAISEQAGRTGELFF. CDR3 nucleotides: TGTGCCATCAGTGAGCAAGCGGGAAGGACCGGGGAGCTGTTTTTT.

This clonotype appeared many times. CDR3 sequence: CASSYSNEQFF. The CDR3 DNA sequence: TGTGCCAGCAGTTATAGTAATGAGCAGTTCTTC. V is TRBV13 and J is TRBJ2-1; D is unresolved. The V end was cut by 6 bases, the J end by 7 bases, with 7 bases between. Looked up from germline, CDR1 is PRHDT and CDR2 is FYEKMQ (reference sequence). The CDR3 loop spans 11 amino acids.

The sample holds many counts of this clonotype. This sequence joins TRBV20-1 and TRBJ2-5; the match to TRBD2 covers 12 bases. The CDR3 spans 16 residues. Trimming took 1 base from V and 1 from J; bases not matched to a gene: 4. Germline V lookup: CDR1 DFQATT, CDR2 SNEGSKA (reference sequence). The DNA for the CDR3 is TGCAGTGCTAGAGGTACTAGCGGGAGGTCCCAAGAGACCCAGTACTTC. Translated: CSARGTSGRSQETQYF.

Ten or more counts support this clonotype. V is TRBV18 and J is TRBJ2-5; a possible D gene is TRBD2 (6 bases). CDR3 size: 14 residues. Germline V lookup: CDR1 KGHSH, CDR2 LQKENI. V lost 3 bases, J lost 5 bases, and 13 bases lay in between. The CDR3 DNA follows: TGTGCCAGCTCACCGAAGGTCCGGGAGGAGACCCAGTACTTC. It specifies CASSPKVREETQYF. Using reference TRBV18 and TRBJ2-5 for the parts outside the CDR3, the full variable domain is NAGVMQNPRHLVRRRGQEARLRCSPMKGHSHVYWYRQLPEEGLKFMVYLQKENIIDESGMPKERFSAEFPKEGPSILRIQQVVRGDSAAYFCASSPKVREETQYFGPGTRLLVL.

In this sample, this clonotype turned up a few times. CDR3 residues: CAILGTGLSEQYF. CDR3 nucleotides: TGTGCCATCCTGGGAACAGGGCTTTCCGAGCAGTACTTC. The chain recombines TRBV28 with TRBJ2-7; possibly TRBD1 for D (6 bases). With 10 bases removed from V and 6 bases from J, the gap between germline ends came to 19 bases. This CDR3 has 13 residues. CDR1 MDHEN and CDR2 SYDVKM come from the germline V gene.

The V call is TRBV6-1, the J call TRBJ2-1, with 7 bases fitting TRBD1. The CDR3 has 16 residues. J was trimmed by 10 bases and V by 0 bases; bases with no gene match: 12. Germline V gives CDR1 MNHNS, CDR2 SASEGT. The CDR3 protein is CASSEAGTAFRPEQFF. CDR3 sequence (DNA): TGTGCCAGCAGTGAAGCCGGGACAGCCTTCCGTCCGGAGCAGTTCTTC.

This clonotype was detected ten times or more. The chain links TRBV3-1 to TRBJ2-2, with D perhaps TRBD2 (6 bases). Trimming stripped 4 bases from V and 5 bases from J, with 17 bases between. Germline values: CDR1 LGHDT, CDR2 YNNKEL (reference sequence). CDR3 size: 16 residues. This chain's CDR3 is CASSPFSDGGTGELFF. The DNA of the CDR3 is TGTGCCAGCAGCCCTTTCTCGGACGGAGGGACCGGGGAGCTGTTTTTT.

Many counts were recorded for this clonotype. CDR3 amino acids: CSARGLVEHNEQFF. The CDR3 DNA sequence: TGCAGTGCTAGAGGGCTCGTGGAACACAATGAGCAGTTCTTC. The V call is TRBV20-1, the J call TRBJ2-1; D is ambiguous. Per germline, CDR1 DFQATT and CDR2 SNEGSKA (reference sequence). The V end was cut by 1 base, the J end by 5 bases, with 12 bases between. There are 14 residues in the CDR3.

Many counts were recorded for this clonotype. The gene calls are TRBV7-9 and TRBJ1-1, with D possibly TRBD1 on 6 matching bases. The length of the CDR3 is 17 residues. CDR1 and CDR2 (germline): SEHNR, FQNEAQ (reference sequence). V lost 4 bases and J lost 0, with 18 bases in between. The DNA of the CDR3 is TGTGCCAGCAGCTCGCTTCCCGGGACATCTCTGAACACTGAAGCTTTCTTT. Translation gives CASSSLPGTSLNTEAFF.

This clonotype was seen many times. The V gene is TRBV19, the J gene TRBJ2-3, with 12 bases fitting TRBD2. The V segment lost 5 bases and the J segment 3 bases; nucleotides outside the gene matches: 12. CDR1 and CDR2 from the germline V gene are LNHDA and SQIVND (reference sequence). The CDR3 totals 18 residues. CDR3 nucleotide sequence: TGTGCCAGTAGTTTAACTAGCGGGAGGAATGTGGAAACAGATACGCAGTATTTT. Protein sequence: CASSLTSGRNVETDTQYF.

This clonotype was counted many times. The gene calls are TRBV19 and TRBJ1-2; 7 bases are shared with TRBD1. The germline gives CDR1 LNHDA, CDR2 SQIVND (reference sequence). Trimming cost V 2 bases and J 8 bases; bases outside gene matches: 5. This CDR3 spans 13 amino acids. CDR3 sequence reads: CASSIWDSLGYTF. In nucleotides, the CDR3 is TGTGCCAGTAGTATATGGGACAGTTTGGGCTACACCTTC.

The table lists this clonotype with a few counts. V and J are TRBV4-2 and TRBJ2-3; maybe TRBD2 (6 bases). In germline, CDR1 is LGHNA, CDR2 YNFKEQ. V was trimmed by 4 bases and J by 2 bases, leaving 7 bases between them. CDR3 length equals 13 residues. CDR3 loop: CASSRDSTDTQYF. The DNA of the CDR3 is TGTGCCAGCAGCCGGGACTCCACAGATACGCAGTATTTT.

This clonotype was seen repeatedly, ten times or more. This sequence joins TRBV20-1 and TRBJ1-3, with D uncertain. V lost 3 bases and J 0 bases, leaving 18 bases between the germline ends. The CDR3 extends over 17 amino acids. Per germline, CDR1 DFQATT and CDR2 SNEGSKA (reference sequence). The CDR3 sequence: CSARVRVQLSSGNTIYF. In nucleotides, the CDR3 is TGCAGTGCTAGGGTTCGGGTCCAATTATCCTCTGGAAACACCATATATTTT.

The V call is TRBV6-4, the J call TRBJ2-3, with TRBD2 identical over 12 bases. The CDR3 loop spans 16 amino acids. CDR1 is MRHNA, CDR2 SNTAGT, per germline. V gave up 2 bases and J gave up 0 bases; unmatched junction bases: 0. The CDR3 reads CASSDGTSGSTDTQYF. For the CDR3, the DNA is TGTGCCAGCAGTGACGGGACTAGCGGGAGCACAGATACGCAGTATTTT.

This clonotype showed up many times. V usage is TRBV7-6 and J usage is TRBJ1-3, with TRBD1 as a possible D gene (5 bases). This CDR3 has 18 amino acids. Germline loops: CDR1 SGHVS, CDR2 FNYEAQ. The V gene lost 0 bases and the J gene lost 0 bases, with 15 bases spanning the gap. This CDR3 is CASSLAGGPRFSGNTIYF. CDR3 nucleotide sequence: TGTGCCAGCAGCTTAGCGGGGGGTCCGAGGTTCTCTGGAAACACCATATATTTT.